The sample holds many counts of the clone carrying this T cell receptor (beta chain). The antigen remains unidentified. These data are taken from a study of T cells in Graves' hyperthyroidism and ophthalmopathy. Whole-study results and caveats: Stable hyperthyroidism and ophthalmopathy were separated using 13 V-J signatures.

RNA transcripts were the template for amplifying TCR beta CDR3 regions. Researchers ran a first-round RT-PCR on the TCR CDR3 using the HTBI primer set. TCRdb reanalysed the multiplex PCR reads using MiXCR and keeps one entry per CDR3 protein. The data hold some 770,000 distinct CDR3 sequences, with 16% observed a single time. The specimen sequenced was blood. The TCR was taken from a man between 18 and 29 years old with Graves' hyperthyroidism.

The CDR3 bases are TGTGCCAGCAGTCTCCTATTAGCGGGGATCAACGAGCAGTACTTC. It encodes CASSLLLAGINEQYF. This rearrangement joins TRBV28 to TRBJ2-7; TRBD2 matches 8 bases. From germline, CDR1 is MDHEN and CDR2 SYDVKM. The CDR3 is made up of 15 amino acids. Trimming cost V 5 bases and J 5 bases; bases outside gene matches: 11. Combining the CDR3 with reference TRBV28 and TRBJ2-7 gives the whole variable domain DVKVTQSSRYLVKRTGEKVFLECVQDMDHENMFWYRQDPGLGLRLIYFSYDVKMKEKGDIPEGYSVSREKKERFSLILESASTNQTSMYLCASSLLLAGINEQYFGPGTRLTVT.